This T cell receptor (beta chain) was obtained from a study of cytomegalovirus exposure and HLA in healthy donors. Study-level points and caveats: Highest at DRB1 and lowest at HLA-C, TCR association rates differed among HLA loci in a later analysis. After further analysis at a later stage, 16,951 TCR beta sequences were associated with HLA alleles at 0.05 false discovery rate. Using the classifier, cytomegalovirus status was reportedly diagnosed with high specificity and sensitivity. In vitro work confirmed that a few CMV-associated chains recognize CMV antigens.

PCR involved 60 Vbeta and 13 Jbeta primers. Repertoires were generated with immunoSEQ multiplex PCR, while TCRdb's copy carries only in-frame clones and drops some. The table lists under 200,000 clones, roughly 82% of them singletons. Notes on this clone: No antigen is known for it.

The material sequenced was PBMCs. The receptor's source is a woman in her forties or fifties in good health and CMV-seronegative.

The CDR3 region is CASSWGRGSGGELFF. CDR3 in DNA: TGTGCCAGCAGCTGGGGGAGGGGTTCAGGCGGGGAGCTGTTTTTT. The genes are TRBV6-1 and TRBJ2-2; 7 bases match TRBD2. The CDR3 is 15 residues long. The germline gives CDR1 MNHNS, CDR2 SASEGT. V was pared by 6 bases and J by 7 bases, with 11 bases of the junction left unmatched.